These 20 T cell receptor beta chains share one sample of origin, sequenced in a study of cytomegalovirus exposure and HLA in healthy donors (dated by TCRdb to the late 2010s). The library was prepared using the immunoSEQ multiplex PCR assay. For the multiplex PCR, a mixture combining 60 forward primers for TCR Vbeta segments and 13 reverse primers for TCR Jbeta segments was used. TCRdb took over this immuneACCESS table, retaining in-frame rearrangements with V and J assigned. Such tables are incomplete; in checked studies, under half of the missing clones stem from an unresolved V gene, and the remainder is unexplained. The table for this sample lists more than 150,000 clones; about 81% of them were counted only once. The ten top clones hold just over 2% of the sample. The sample taken for sequencing was PBMCs. All receptors come from a young woman in good health and CMV-seropositive.

This chain links TRBV14 with TRBJ2-7; maybe TRBD1 (6 bases). CDR3 length: 14 residues. V was cut by 2 bases and J by 5 bases, with 13 bases left in between. Per germline, CDR1 SGHDN and CDR2 FVKESK. The CDR3, as DNA: TGTGCCAGCAGCCAAACAGGGTTGATCCACGAGCAGTACTTC. Its translation: CASSQTGLIHEQYF. Filled out from reference TRBV14 and TRBJ2-7, the complete variable domain reads EAGVTQFPSHSVIEKGQTVTLRCDPISGHDNLYWYRRVMGKEIKFLLHFVKESKQDESGMPNNRFLAERTGGTYSTLKVQPAELEDSGVYFCASSQTGLIHEQYFGPGTRLTVT.

This clone has just one count. The chain recombines TRBV7-2 with TRBJ2-3, with 10 bases aligning to TRBD2. Per germline, CDR1 SGHTA and CDR2 FQGNSA. The CDR3 runs to 16 residues. V lost 1 base to trimming and J lost 6 bases; unmatched junction nucleotides: 7. CDR3: CASSLVRAGGRDTQYF. The CDR3 bases are TGTGCCAGCAGCTTAGTACGAGCGGGGGGGCGGGATACGCAGTATTTT.

In this sample, this clone turned up a few times. The chain recombines TRBV19 with TRBJ2-1, with D tentatively TRBD2 (6 bases). Germline assignment: CDR1 LNHDA and CDR2 SQIVND (reference sequence). V shed 6 bases and J shed 8 bases, with 20 bases lying between them. CDR3 length: 15 amino acids. This CDR3 reads CASSTSGVQGDEQFF. For the CDR3, the DNA is TGTGCCAGTAGCACCTCGGGGGTCCAGGGTGATGAGCAGTTCTTC.

J is TRBJ2-5 and V is TRBV29-1, with unresolved D. The last part of the DNA fits TRBJ2-7 better; the J call may be wrong. The CDR3 is 11 residues long. Germline V CDR1 and CDR2: SQVTM, ANQGSEA. The CDR3 reads CSVDSSYEQYF. In DNA, the CDR3 is TGCAGCGTTGATTCGAGCTACGAGCAGTACTTC.

This rearrangement joins TRBV28 to TRBJ1-2, with D tentatively TRBD1 (5 bases). V lost 5 bases and J 4 bases, leaving 20 bases between the germline ends. Germline V gene lookup returns CDR1 MDHEN and CDR2 SYDVKM. The CDR3 totals 16 residues. The DNA of the CDR3 is TGTGCCAGCAGTACCCCAGGGTTAGGGGTGGCCTATGGCTACACCTTC. This codes for CASSTPGLGVAYGYTF.

V usage is TRBV9 and J usage is TRBJ1-6; 7 bases match TRBD1. The length of the CDR3 is 14 residues. Germline-derived CDR1 and CDR2 are SGDLS and YYNGEE. With V trimmed by 3 bases and J by 6 bases, 3 bases remained unmatched. The chain's CDR3 is CASSAGQINSPLHF. The CDR3 DNA reads TGTGCCAGCAGCGCGGGACAGATTAATTCACCCCTCCACTTT.

The chain joins TRBV7-3 to TRBJ1-1; D call uncertain. The CDR3 is made up of 14 amino acids. V shed 5 bases and J shed 5 bases, with 15 bases lying between them. Germline-derived CDR1 and CDR2 are SGHTA and FQGTGA. The DNA for the CDR3 is TGTGCCAGCAGCCTTAATCCGGGGTATACTGAAGCTTTCTTT. It codes for CASSLNPGYTEAFF.

The chain uses TRBV6-1 and TRBJ1-6, with TRBD1 matching 7 bases. Germline V gives CDR1 MNHNS, CDR2 SASEGT. The length of the CDR3 is 13 residues. Trimming took 2 bases from V and 10 from J; bases not matched to a gene: 2. CDR3 nucleotide sequence: TGTGCCAGCAGTGAACGAGGGGGCTCACCCCTCCACTTT. Translated, it gives CASSERGGSPLHF.

The genes are TRBV30 and TRBJ1-2; D unclear. This CDR3 is 13 amino acids long. Germline CDR1 is GTSNPN and CDR2 is SVGIG (reference sequence). V lost 2 bases and J 8 bases, leaving 15 bases between the germline ends. The DNA of the CDR3 is TGTGCCTGGAGTCCGAGGGCGGAGTACGGCTACACCTTC. Translating gives CAWSPRAEYGYTF.

The rearrangement links TRBV28 to TRBJ1-3, with D unclear. Germline assignment: CDR1 MDHEN and CDR2 SYDVKM. The CDR3 runs to 17 residues. Trimming took off 6 bases at V and 0 bases at J, with 18 bases between the two ends. The CDR3 protein is CASSTQLGKPSGNTIYF. DNA for the CDR3: TGTGCCAGCAGCACCCAACTAGGGAAGCCCTCTGGAAACACCATATATTTT.

The rearrangement links TRBV13 to TRBJ2-5; D is undetermined. CDR1 is PRHDT and CDR2 is FYEKMQ in the germline V gene (reference sequence). This CDR3 is built from 18 residues. V dropped 4 bases and J dropped 3 bases, with 24 bases sitting between them. The CDR3 sequence: CASSSFDRFEPAEETQYF. In DNA, the CDR3 is TGTGCCAGCAGCTCGTTTGATCGGTTTGAGCCCGCCGAAGAGACCCAGTACTTC.

The chain uses TRBV19 and TRBJ1-6, with D perhaps matching TRBD1 (5 bases). This CDR3 contains 15 residues. From germline, CDR1 is LNHDA and CDR2 SQIVND (reference sequence). Trimming pared 1 base from V and 9 bases from J, leaving 13 bases between. Here the CDR3 DNA reads TGTGCCAGTAGTATAGGCGCGGACGGGGGTTCACCCCTCCACTTT. This translates into CASSIGADGGSPLHF.

The chain carries TRBV7-9 and TRBJ2-1, with D possibly being TRBD2 (5 bases). The ends were cut back, 1 base at V and 4 bases at J, with 14 bases in the middle. The CDR3 extends over 16 amino acids. Germline V lookup: CDR1 SEHNR, CDR2 FQNEAQ (reference sequence). CDR3 region: CASSLVVRGIYNEQFF. The CDR3 DNA reads as TGTGCCAGCAGCTTAGTAGTCCGGGGAATTTACAATGAGCAGTTCTTC.

This clone turned up a few times. This chain joins TRBV28 and TRBJ1-4; 8 bases are shared with TRBD1. The CDR3 spans 15 residues. Unmatched junction bases numbered 11, after V lost 6 bases and J lost 8 bases. CDR1 and CDR2 from the germline V gene are MDHEN and SYDVKM. The DNA for the CDR3 is TGTGCCAGCAGCCCCGGACAGGGCCCAGGGGAAAAACTGTTTTTT. Translated, it gives CASSPGQGPGEKLFF.

The V call is TRBV6-4, the J call TRBJ2-3; 9 bases are a match to TRBD2. The CDR3 covers 17 residues. The germline V gene encodes CDR1 MRHNA and CDR2 SNTAGT. With 0 bases clipped from V and 8 bases from J, the junction kept 12 bases outside the gene matches. In nucleotides, the CDR3 is TGTGCCAGCAGTGACTCGAATAGCGGGGGCGGGAGTGTTACGCAGTATTTT. Translated, it gives CASSDSNSGGGSVTQYF.

V gene TRBV28 combines with J gene TRBJ2-5; a weak D match, TRBD1 (6 bases). TRBJ2-7 matches the DNA end more closely, so the J call is doubtful. The CDR3 consists of 14 residues. Germline V gene lookup returns CDR1 MDHEN and CDR2 SYDVKM. CDR3 loop: CASSRLDSSYEQYF. Written as DNA, the CDR3 is TGTGCCAGCAGCCGTCTGGACAGCTCCTACGAGCAGTACTTC.

V is TRBV6-5 and J is TRBJ2-1, with 8 positions matching TRBD1. J gave up 12 bases and V 6 bases, and 7 bases lay outside the gene matches. CDR3 length: 12 amino acids. Germline loops: CDR1 MNHEY, CDR2 SVGAGI. The CDR3 here is CASRSTGATQFF. The CDR3 region has the DNA TGTGCCAGCAGGTCGACAGGGGCAACGCAGTTCTTC.

This chain uses TRBV4-1 with TRBJ1-2; the D gene is possibly TRBD1 (6 bases). The CDR3 has 15 amino acids. Germline CDR1 reads MGHRA; CDR2 reads YSYEKL. Trimming shortened V by 1 base and J by 6 bases, and 15 bases separated the two germline ends. CDR3 DNA sequence: TGCGCCAGCAGCCAAGTCGGGGGGCTAGGGAATGGCTACACCTTC. This gives the protein CASSQVGGLGNGYTF.

The chain joins TRBV28 to TRBJ2-7; D might be TRBD1 (7 bases). CDR3 length: 14 amino acids. Trimming removed 6 bases from V and 8 bases from J, with 20 bases in between. The germline gives CDR1 MDHEN, CDR2 SYDVKM. The CDR3 nucleotides read TGTGCCAGCAGCCAGGCAGGGGGGTCTTTCAAGCAGTACTTC. It is translated as CASSQAGGSFKQYF.

V usage is TRBV5-1 and J usage is TRBJ1-1; D possibly corresponds to TRBD1 (5 bases). The V gene's germline CDR1 is SGHRS and CDR2 YFSETQ. V lost 1 base, J lost 2 bases, and 12 bases lay in between. This CDR3 comprises 15 residues. The CDR3 is CASSLRDGRNTEAFF. CDR3 nucleotide sequence: TGCGCCAGCAGCTTGAGGGACGGGAGAAACACTGAAGCTTTCTTT.